Listed below are T cell receptor beta chains from one sample, sequenced in a study of OX40 agonist ivuxolimab in advanced cancers. This table comes from immunoSEQ multiplex PCR, and its TCRdb copy is limited to in-frame clones, with some not included. The table has under 80,000 clones, 80% to 90% seen once. The starting material was CD4+ or CD8+ T cells sorted from blood, obtained in a trial of the OX40 agonist ivuxolimab. These TCRs come from an adult with an advanced solid tumor such as melanoma, head and neck, liver or kidney cancer. CDR3s leave out the opening cysteine and the closing phenylalanine or tryptophan. Fields, in order: J gene, V gene, CDR3 protein.

TRBJ2-2	TRBV4-1	ASSPPVGGRGGELF
TRBJ2-1	TRBV5-4	ASSLQGVTYNEQF
TRBJ1-6	TRBV18	ASSPIEAGDNSPLH
TRBJ2-1	TRBV18	ASSFQERDPQF
TRBJ2-1	TRBV5-1	ASSLEGLLYNEQF
TRBJ1-5	TRBV19	ATQDRDSNQPQH
TRBJ1-4	TRBV6-5	ASSYSQGGSEKLF
TRBJ1-5	TRBV5-1	ASSVGGEGQPQH
TRBJ2-2	TRBV6-5	ASKSRRNTGELF
TRBJ2-7	TRBV30	AWGGTPQR
TRBJ1-6	TRBV6-6	ATRGSGSPLH
TRBJ2-7	TRBV7-2	ASSLEAGYEQY
TRBJ1-1	TRBV7-2	ASGGQGYTEAF
TRBJ2-3	TRBV6-5	ASSYTVSTDTQY
TRBJ1-2	TRBV5-4	ASNHRRSGTYGYT
TRBJ1-2	TRBV6-1	ASSEQGAYGYT
TRBJ2-7	TRBV6-1	ASRAGAAYEQY
TRBJ2-1	TRBV19	ASSPLLYNEQF
TRBJ1-1	TRBV18	ASSPISLTGGMNTEAF
TRBJ2-3	TRBV7-2	ASSSSRGVRDTQY
TRBJ1-3	TRBV28	ASWGRRRNTIY
TRBJ1-5	TRBV30	AWTRGGRDQPQH
TRBJ1-1	TRBV28	ASKGPGLNTEAF
TRBJ1-4	TRBV7-6	ASSLPYEKLF
TRBJ2-5	TRBV7-6	ASSLAGSPGTQY
TRBJ2-3	TRBV10-2	ASSPALDTQY
TRBJ2-1	TRBV7-6	ASSPGGSSYNEQF
TRBJ2-7	TRBV30	AWSVPSLGVYEQY
TRBJ2-4	TRBV15	ATSSRGQGGKLAKNIQY
TRBJ2-2	TRBV10-1	ASRQWNTGELF
TRBJ2-6	TRBV19	ASRGAWDRSGANVLT
TRBJ2-2	TRBV5-1	ASSWDKNTGELF
TRBJ2-1	TRBV5-6	ASSSPSTGRKNEQF
TRBJ1-2	TRBV5-4	ASREWDRGSGYT
TRBJ2-5	TRBV6-1	ASTKRGQETQY
TRBJ1-2	TRBV14	ASSPGHLSYYGYT
TRBJ1-5	TRBV6-1	ASRDTGGWQPQH
TRBJ2-6	TRBV7-2	ASSADQTSNKSRANVLT
TRBJ1-1	TRBV27	ASSLKSGNTEAF
TRBJ1-6	TRBV6-1	ASSEVVPSGSPLH
TRBJ1-6	TRBV30	AWSKGQGASSPLH
TRBJ2-5	TRBV19	ASSAGTSGRETQY
TRBJ2-5	TRBV19	ASNRGQNQETQY
TRBJ2-3	TRBV13	ASSGQRGVTDTQY